The T cell receptor beta chain under discussion was sequenced for a study of blood T cells in healthy people across ages. Study outcomes and limitations: TCR beta diversity was tightly associated with the proportion of naive T cells.

Concerning this clonotype itself: Its target is unknown.

Trimming took off 1 base at V and 7 bases at J, with 7 bases between the two ends. Germline assignment: CDR1 SQVTM and CDR2 ANQGSEA. This CDR3 is built from 11 residues. Peripheral blood samples of roughly 9.8 milliliters were drawn from each donor. For the second PCR, which ran for about 7 to 11 cycles, a sample-barcoded 5' primer and a J-beta primer mix were used. Each CDR3 protein is one row after TCRdb ran MiXCR on the 5' RACE reads. Here the sample spans some 1.7 million distinct CDR3 sequences, under 30% being singletons. Input material: blood. The gene calls are TRBV29-1 and TRBJ2-5; weak D call: TRBD2 (5 bases). The receptor's source is a woman aged 30 to 39 in good health. CDR3 bases: TGCAGCGTTGAAGTGGACTTGACCCAGTACTTC. Amino acid sequence: CSVEVDLTQYF.